This T cell receptor (beta chain) was sequenced during a study of blood T cell repertoires in COVID-19. Study-level background: Italy, Spain and the United States were the sources of the convalescent and acute COVID-19 samples.

Enrolment of Seattle patients took place during active infection, and they were followed longitudinally. TCRdb's table, derived via immunoSEQ multiplex PCR, lists solely in-frame clones and lacks some. The sample records 150,000 to 200,000 clones, roughly 76% being singletons. Germline CDR1 is SGHVS and CDR2 is FNYEAQ. This CDR3 is 14 amino acids long. Deletions cut 8 bases from V and 1 base from J, with 11 bases between. V gene TRBV7-6 combines with J gene TRBJ1-4, with D possibly TRBD1 on 5 matching bases. This receptor was taken from a middle-aged woman with COVID-19, enrolled during active disease. The source material was peripheral blood. CDR3 in DNA: TGTGCCAGCGGCAGGGTGGGAACTAATGAAAAACTGTTTTTT. Translated: CASGRVGTNEKLFF.